This TCR beta chain was observed in a study of blood T cell repertoires in COVID-19. For the study at large: T cells, B-cell-depleted T cells, or PBMCs supplied cDNA or gDNA.

CDR1 MDHEN and CDR2 SYDVKM come from the germline V gene. The ends lost 6 bases at V and 4 bases at J; junction bases unmatched: 2. The CDR3 covers 13 residues. Assay used: immunoSEQ multiplex PCR; TCRdb lists only in-frame clones, some missing. The repertoire holds 99,000 or so clones, just under 85% seen once, with 3.3% in the top ten. The sequenced sample consisted of peripheral blood. This clonotype originated in a woman aged 80 or over with active or convalescent COVID-19. The chain has TRBV28 and TRBJ1-5; 8 bases line up with TRBD1. The CDR3 coding sequence is TGTGCCAGCAGAAGACAGGGGAATCAGCCCCAGCATTTT. Amino acid sequence: CASRRQGNQPQHF.